The rows below give T cell receptor beta chains drawn from one sample of a study of neurological immune-mediated disorders. TCRdb re-called the 5' RACE reads through MiXCR, storing one row per CDR3 protein. The data contain approximately 82,000 distinct CDR3 sequences, just over 2.5% of them seen just once; the ten biggest clones take up 0.9% to 1.4%. The sequenced sample consisted of PBMCs. These receptors came from a woman aged 25-40 years with multiple sclerosis. CDR3s include the opening cysteine and the closing phenylalanine or tryptophan. D genes are given only for firm matches. Some rows mark clone size as missing; the rest say once, few, many or name a class of expanded clone.

size	D	V	J	CDR3	DNA
many	NA	TRBV12-3/TRBV12-4	TRBJ2-1	CASSRDDNEQFF	TGTGCCAGCAGTCGGGATGACAATGAGCAGTTCTTC
many	NA	TRBV5-1	TRBJ2-5	CASSLGTSGLETQYF	TGTGCCAGCAGCTTGGGGACGAGCGGGTTAGAGACCCAGTACTTC
many	TRBD1	TRBV5-1	TRBJ2-3	CASSGPGGGTDTQYF	TGCGCCAGCAGCGGACCAGGGGGTGGCACAGATACGCAGTATTTT
many	TRBD1	TRBV7-9	TRBJ2-5	CASSLGTVGEQETQYF	TGTGCCAGCAGCTTGGGGACAGTAGGAGAGCAAGAGACCCAGTACTTC
many	NA	TRBV12-3/TRBV12-4	TRBJ2-2	CASSSWFSGELFF	TGTGCCAGCAGCTCATGGTTTTCTGGGGAGCTGTTTTTT
many	TRBD2	TRBV12-3/TRBV12-4	TRBJ2-3	CASSSPGLAGGSTDTQYF	TGTGCCAGCAGTTCGCCGGGACTAGCGGGAGGGAGCACAGATACGCAGTATTTT
many	NA	TRBV12-3/TRBV12-4	TRBJ2-1	CASNPGGGDYQFF	TGTGCCAGCAATCCCGGTGGGGGTGATTACCAGTTCTTC
many	NA	TRBV7-2	TRBJ2-5	CASSLGWGGGQETQYF	TGTGCCAGCAGCTTAGGATGGGGAGGGGGGCAAGAGACCCAGTACTTC
many	NA	TRBV18	TRBJ1-1	CASSPRTSNTEAFF	TGTGCCAGCTCACCAAGGACTAGTAACACTGAAGCTTTCTTT
many	NA	TRBV28	TRBJ2-7	CASSFPRPFQGSDEQYF	TGTGCCAGCAGTTTCCCTAGGCCCTTTCAGGGCTCGGACGAGCAGTACTTC
many	TRBD1	TRBV20-1	TRBJ2-5	CSARGQPGETQYF	TGCAGTGCCAGGGGACAGCCGGGGGAGACCCAGTACTTC
many	NA	TRBV7-2	TRBJ2-7	CASSLQARGPRLYEQYF	TGTGCCAGCAGCTTACAAGCCAGGGGTCCCAGGCTCTACGAGCAGTACTTC
many	TRBD2	TRBV20-1	TRBJ2-5	CSARDWTSGSGGETQYF	TGCAGTGCTAGAGATTGGACTAGCGGGAGCGGAGGAGAGACCCAGTACTTC
NA	TRBD2	TRBV7-8	TRBJ2-7	CASRLTSGSYEQYF	TGTGCCAGCAGACTAACTAGCGGGAGTTACGAGCAGTACTTC
many	NA	TRBV18	TRBJ2-2	CASSSARDTDTGELFF	TGTGCCAGCTCATCTGCACGGGACACCGACACCGGGGAGCTGTTTTTT
many	TRBD2	TRBV20-1	TRBJ2-1	CSPRGGAGGEQFF	TGCAGCCCCCGGGGGGGCGCGGGGGGTGAGCAGTTCTTC
many	NA	TRBV5-1	TRBJ1-1	CASSLGRGLHGFF	TGCGCCAGCAGCTTAGGCAGGGGTCTTCACGGTTTCTTT
many	NA	TRBV5-1	TRBJ2-1	CASSFNSAGTPNEQFF	TGCGCCAGCAGCTTTAATTCCGCCGGGACTCCTAATGAGCAGTTCTTC
many	NA	TRBV7-9	TRBJ2-7	CASSLEADYEQYF	TGTGCCAGCAGCTTAGAGGCGGACTACGAGCAGTACTTC
many	NA	TRBV7-6	TRBJ2-5	CASSLNWGETQYF	TGTGCCAGCAGCTTAAACTGGGGAGAGACCCAGTACTTC
many	NA	TRBV6-5	TRBJ2-7	CASSYSSLVGEQYF	TGTGCCAGCAGTTACTCGTCTCTTGTCGGCGAGCAGTACTTC
NA	NA	TRBV6-5	TRBJ2-7	CASSTRSRSRPYEQYF	TGTGCCAGCAGTACCCGCTCCAGGAGCCGACCCTACGAGCAGTACTTC
few	NA	TRBV12-3/TRBV12-4	TRBJ2-7	CASSYNTMGIDEQYF	TGTGCCAGCAGTTACAACACTATGGGGATCGACGAGCAGTACTTC
many	NA	TRBV9	TRBJ2-2	CASSEVNTGELFF	TGTGCCAGCAGCGAAGTGAACACCGGGGAGCTGTTTTTT
many	TRBD1	TRBV20-1	TRBJ2-1	CSATTGGRNEQFF	TGCAGTGCTACGACAGGGGGGCGCAATGAGCAGTTCTTC
many	NA	TRBV12-3/TRBV12-4	TRBJ1-1	CASSLAGDTEAFF	TGTGCCAGCAGTTTAGCGGGGGACACTGAAGCTTTCTTT
NA	NA	TRBV7-9	TRBJ2-7	CASSFFSGEQYF	TGTGCCAGCAGCTTCTTTAGCGGCGAGCAGTACTTC
many	NA	TRBV27	TRBJ2-3	CASSFEGSSTDTQYF	TGTGCCAGCAGTTTCGAAGGGTCTAGCACAGATACGCAGTATTTT
many	TRBD1	TRBV7-7	TRBJ2-5	CASSSGTGGQETQYF	TGTGCTAGCAGCAGCGGGACAGGGGGCCAAGAGACCCAGTACTTC
many	NA	TRBV7-3	TRBJ2-1	CASSLGNYNEQFF	TGTGCCAGCAGCCTCGGGAATTACAATGAGCAGTTCTTC
many	NA	TRBV18	TRBJ2-1	CASSPPGLEGLYNEQFF	TGTGCCAGCTCACCACCGGGACTTGAGGGCCTCTACAATGAGCAGTTCTTC
many	NA	TRBV29-1	TRBJ2-3	CSVDASTDTQYF	TGCAGCGTTGACGCCAGCACAGATACGCAGTATTTT
many	TRBD1	TRBV20-1	TRBJ2-7	CSATWTGLYEQYF	TGCAGTGCTACTTGGACAGGGCTTTACGAGCAGTACTTC
many	NA	TRBV9	TRBJ1-3	CASSPQHAGNTIYF	TGTGCCAGCAGCCCCCAGCACGCCGGAAACACCATATATTTT
many	TRBD1	TRBV25-1	TRBJ1-6	CASSEYRQGASPLHF	TGTGCCAGCAGTGAATACAGACAGGGAGCATCACCCCTCCACTTT
many	NA	TRBV10-3	TRBJ2-3	CAINGPFTDTQYF	TGTGCCATCAACGGGCCGTTCACAGATACGCAGTATTTT
NA	NA	TRBV5-1	TRBJ2-1	CASSLGLEWGENNEQFF	TGCGCCAGCAGCTTGGGATTGGAGTGGGGGGAAAACAATGAGCAGTTCTTC
many	NA	TRBV5-1	TRBJ2-2	CASSLSDTYTGELFF	TGCGCCAGCAGCTTGTCGGACACCTACACCGGGGAGCTGTTTTTT
many	TRBD2	TRBV7-2	TRBJ2-7	CASSPFSGRIYEQYF	TGTGCCAGCAGCCCCTTTAGCGGGAGGATTTACGAGCAGTACTTC
many	TRBD1	TRBV7-2	TRBJ2-5	CASSPRGGWETQYF	TGTGCCAGCAGCCCCAGAGGGGGCTGGGAGACCCAGTACTTC
few	TRBD2	TRBV7-2	TRBJ2-7	CASSLGGTSSTYDQYF	TGTGCCAGCAGCTTAGGCGGGACTAGCAGTACCTACGATCAGTACTTC
many	NA	TRBV10-3	TRBJ1-1	CAISESFRPGRTWAFF	TGTGCCATCAGTGAGTCCTTTCGGCCAGGCCGGACATGGGCTTTCTTT
many	NA	TRBV7-2	TRBJ1-5	CASTTGLGNQPQHF	TGTGCCAGCACCACGGGGCTGGGCAATCAGCCCCAGCATTTT
many	NA	TRBV12-3/TRBV12-4	TRBJ1-6	CASSPSGTVNSPLHF	TGTGCCAGCAGCCCTTCCGGGACCGTTAATTCACCCCTCCACTTT
many	NA	TRBV5-1	TRBJ2-5	CASSLVAEETQYF	TGCGCCAGCAGCTTGGTGGCTGAGGAGACCCAGTACTTC
many	TRBD2	TRBV20-1	TRBJ2-7	CSARDLGLRVHEQYF	TGCAGTGCTAGAGATTTGGGACTACGCGTCCACGAGCAGTACTTC
many	NA	TRBV7-2	TRBJ2-7	CASSLRYYEQYF	TGTGCCAGCAGCTTAAGATATTACGAGCAGTACTTC
many	NA	TRBV20-1	TRBJ2-3	CSANSRDDTQYF	TGCAGTGCTAATAGCCGGGACGATACGCAGTATTTT
many	NA	TRBV18	TRBJ2-1	CASSPINPGPSYNEQFF	TGTGCCAGCTCACCGATCAACCCGGGACCGTCCTACAATGAGCAGTTCTTC
many	NA	TRBV6-2/TRBV6-3	TRBJ2-3	CASSHGPTTDTQYF	TGTGCCAGCAGTCACGGGCCTACCACAGATACGCAGTATTTT
many	TRBD1	TRBV3-1	TRBJ1-3	CASSRTGSGNTIYF	TGTGCCAGCAGCCGGACAGGGTCGGGAAACACCATATATTTT
many	NA	TRBV7-2	TRBJ1-5	CASSPQPYSNQPQHF	TGTGCCAGCAGCCCCCAACCATATAGCAATCAGCCCCAGCATTTT
many	TRBD2	TRBV10-3	TRBJ2-7	CAISDLGLAGEGTYEQYF	TGTGCCATCAGTGACCTTGGACTAGCGGGAGAGGGGACCTACGAGCAGTACTTC